The clone carrying this T cell receptor beta chain has only a few counts. The target antigen is unknown. The source of the sample is a study of beta chain features in type 1 diabetes. Study background: Examined across all samples were over 85 million sorted cells. Overall study results and limits: Among patients, naive, central memory and Treg TCRB repertoires appeared more similar than among healthy donors. VDJ junctions from patients with type 1 diabetes contained fewer insertions and more deletions.

The CDR3 consists of 14 residues. J gave up 6 bases and V 0 bases, and 4 bases lay outside the gene matches. Germline CDR1 reads SGHRS; CDR2 reads YFSETQ. Isolated RNA was reverse transcribed in full, so expressed TCRB transcripts were sequenced. Stem cell-like memory T cell samples came in at an average of approximately 950,000 reads. Assay: immunoSEQ multiplex PCR; the TCRdb copy retains only in-frame clones and omits some. The sample has 70,000 to 95,000 clones, under 35% seen once. V and J are TRBV5-1 and TRBJ2-5, with TRBD2 identical over 8 bases. The TCR sequence derives from a young woman in good health. Sequencing was carried out using stem cell memory CD4+ T cells from blood. The CDR3 here is CASSLEGGRQTQYF. CDR3 DNA: TGCGCCAGCAGCTTGGAGGGCGGGAGGCAGACCCAGTACTTC.